Listed below are T cell receptor beta chains from one sample, sequenced in a study of T-cell memory formation after mild COVID-19. Each CDR3 protein gets one entry after TCRdb re-called the 5' RACE reads with MiXCR. The sample records fewer than 450,000 distinct CDR3 sequences, roughly 24% being singletons. Sequencing was performed on PBMCs or a T cell subset sorted from them (not recorded which). Receptors originate from an adult woman who had mild COVID-19 (a few samples of this study predate the infection). Cell type and time point are not known. CDR3s include the opening cysteine and the closing phenylalanine or tryptophan. Each record gives: CDR3 length, D gene, J gene, clone size, V gene, CDR3 DNA, CDR3 protein. The D gene is left open where the match is weak. Clone size, where shown, is once, few, many, or a class for clones that have expanded.

17	TRBD2	TRBJ2-5	once	TRBV9	TGTGCCAGCAGCTCGACTAGCGGGAGGGCCTACCAAGAGACCCAGTACTTC	CASSSTSGRAYQETQYF
15	NA	TRBJ2-7	NA	TRBV4-3	TGCGCCAGCAGCCAGCGGCCAGTGAGCTCCTACGAGCAGTACTTC	CASSQRPVSSYEQYF
15	NA	TRBJ1-2	NA	TRBV20-1	TGCAGTGCTAGAGGGGGGCCAGGAGCGGAGGATGGCTACACCTTC	CSARGGPGAEDGYTF
13	NA	TRBJ1-5	NA	TRBV6-2/TRBV6-3	TGTGCCAGCAGTTCCAGGGGAGGCCAGCCCCAGCATTTT	CASSSRGGQPQHF
15	TRBD1	TRBJ2-1	many	TRBV15	TGTGCCACCAGCATTTCAGGGGGCTGGAGCCATGAGCAGTTCTTC	CATSISGGWSHEQFF
15	NA	TRBJ2-2	NA	TRBV7-2	TGTGCCAGCAGCCCCGGACCGACAAACACCGGGGAGCTGTTTTTT	CASSPGPTNTGELFF
13	TRBD1	TRBJ1-5	few	TRBV6-5	TGTGCCAGCAGTCCGGACAGGGCCCAGCCCCAGCATTTT	CASSPDRAQPQHF
14	NA	TRBJ2-5	NA	TRBV5-6	TGTGCCAGCAGTTTGGACCGAACCGTAGAGACCCAGTACTTC	CASSLDRTVETQYF
13	NA	TRBJ1-1	NA	TRBV6-5	TGTGCCAGCAGACAGGAGAGTAACACTGAAGCTTTCTTT	CASRQESNTEAFF
14	NA	TRBJ1-5	few	TRBV5-1	TGCGCCAGCAGTCCTGGTTGGAGCAATCAGCCCCAGCATTTT	CASSPGWSNQPQHF
16	NA	TRBJ1-1	few	TRBV7-6	TGTGCCAGCAGCAACGGACTTACAGGACTGAACACTGAAGCTTTCTTT	CASSNGLTGLNTEAFF
21	TRBD2	TRBJ2-5	few	TRBV7-2	TGTGCCAGCAGCTTAGTCCCAACCTACTCCCTCGCGGGCGGGGGAGGGGAGACCCAGTACTTC	CASSLVPTYSLAGGGGETQYF
14	NA	TRBJ2-7	few	TRBV6-5	TGTGCCAGCAGTTATCGTCAGGGTGTAGACGAGCAGTACTTC	CASSYRQGVDEQYF
14	NA	TRBJ1-5	few	TRBV5-1	TGCGCCAGCTGGTGGGATAAGGTCGATCAGCCCCAGCATTTT	CASWWDKVDQPQHF
13	NA	TRBJ1-2	NA	TRBV7-9	TGTGCCAGCAGCTTAACGACAGGCGATGGCTACACCTTC	CASSLTTGDGYTF
15	NA	TRBJ2-4	NA	TRBV5-6	TGTGCCAGCAGCCCTACGGGTTCGGCCAAAAACATTCAGTACTTC	CASSPTGSAKNIQYF
16	NA	TRBJ1-2	NA	TRBV7-2	TGTGCCAGCAGCTCAACCGCCGGGCCCAGAATTCATGGCTACACCTTC	CASSSTAGPRIHGYTF
13	TRBD1	TRBJ1-2	NA	TRBV5-1	TGCGCCAGCAGCCCACAGGGGTCCGATGGCTACACCTTC	CASSPQGSDGYTF
13	NA	TRBJ1-1	NA	TRBV12-3/TRBV12-4	TGTGCCAGCAGAAACCCACCAAACACTGAAGCTTTCTTT	CASRNPPNTEAFF
17	TRBD1	TRBJ2-2	NA	TRBV6-2/TRBV6-3	TGTGCCAGCAGTTACGAGGTGGGGGACAGCTACGCCGGGGAGCTGTTTTTT	CASSYEVGDSYAGELFF
15	TRBD1	TRBJ2-7	NA	TRBV29-1	TGCAGCGTTGAAGTGGGGGACAGGGGGTCCTACGAGCAGTACTTC	CSVEVGDRGSYEQYF
14	NA	TRBJ1-5	few	TRBV6-5	TGTGCCAGCAAGCCGGGGCTGAGCAATCAGCCCCAGCATTTT	CASKPGLSNQPQHF
15	NA	TRBJ2-7	NA	TRBV5-1	TGCGCCAGCAGCCCGGGTACAGGAATCTCCTACGAGCAGTACTTC	CASSPGTGISYEQYF
13	NA	TRBJ2-1	few	TRBV4-3	TGCGCCAGCAGCCAAGCGGGCGACGGGAGGCAGTTCTTC	CASSQAGDGRQFF
14	NA	TRBJ2-1	NA	TRBV5-6	TGTGCCAGCAGCCCTCCGACAGGAGGAAATGAGCAGTTCTTC	CASSPPTGGNEQFF
15	NA	TRBJ2-4	few	TRBV7-9	TGTGCCAGCAGCTTAGTTCCGGCCCAAGGCGACATTCAGTACTTC	CASSLVPAQGDIQYF
14	NA	TRBJ1-1	NA	TRBV4-1	TGCGCCAGCAGCCAAGCAAGGGACGGCCTAAGGGCTTTCTTT	CASSQARDGLRAFF
15	NA	TRBJ1-2	NA	TRBV11-3	TGTGCCAGCAGCTTAAGAGTGTTCGGAGACTATGGCTACACCTTC	CASSLRVFGDYGYTF
11	NA	TRBJ1-1	NA	TRBV4-1	TGCGCCAGCAGCCAAGAGGGAAAGGCTTTCTTT	CASSQEGKAFF
17	TRBD2	TRBJ2-2	NA	TRBV24-1	TGTGCCACCAGTGATTTGACTAGCGGGAGAGGAACCGGGGAGCTGTTTTTT	CATSDLTSGRGTGELFF
12	NA	TRBJ2-2	NA	TRBV7-3	TGTGCCAGCAGCTTGTACCTCGGGGAGCTGTTTTTT	CASSLYLGELFF
14	NA	TRBJ2-7	NA	TRBV15	TGTGCCACCAGCAGAGATCGCGGTCGCTACGAGCAGTACTTC	CATSRDRGRYEQYF
15	TRBD1	TRBJ1-2	few	TRBV6-5	TGTGCCAGCAGTTACACGGACAGGGTCGGCTATGGCTACACCTTC	CASSYTDRVGYGYTF
15	NA	TRBJ2-7	few	TRBV5-1	TGCGCCAGCAGCTTGGCCGTGGAAAGGAACTACGAGCAGTACTTC	CASSLAVERNYEQYF
15	NA	TRBJ2-5	NA	TRBV7-6	TGTGCCAGCAGCCCCTCGCGAGGGGTTCAAGAGACCCAGTACTTC	CASSPSRGVQETQYF
16	TRBD1	TRBJ1-4	NA	TRBV12-3/TRBV12-4	TGTGCCAGCAGTTTAGCGGGACAGGGGGCGGGTGAAAAACTGTTTTTT	CASSLAGQGAGEKLFF
14	TRBD1	TRBJ2-7	few	TRBV20-1	TGCAGTGCTCGCCGACGGACAGGACTCTACGAGCAGTACTTC	CSARRRTGLYEQYF
13	NA	TRBJ1-2	NA	TRBV12-3/TRBV12-4	TGTGCCAGCAGTTTACAAGCGTTCTATGGCTACACCTTC	CASSLQAFYGYTF
14	NA	TRBJ1-1	NA	TRBV5-5	TGTGCCAGCAGCCGAGGCGGTGTGGACACTGAAGCTTTCTTT	CASSRGGVDTEAFF
14	NA	TRBJ2-2	NA	TRBV15	TGTGCCACCAGCAGCGGGACTAACACCGGGGAGCTGTTTTTT	CATSSGTNTGELFF
17	TRBD1	TRBJ2-2	NA	TRBV20-1	TGCAGTGCTAGAGATTTTATTTCGGACAGGGGTCCCGGGGAGCTGTTTTTT	CSARDFISDRGPGELFF
16	NA	TRBJ1-4	NA	TRBV5-4	TGTGCCAGCAGCCGGGACACCTCTGCAACTAATGAAAAACTGTTTTTT	CASSRDTSATNEKLFF
14	NA	TRBJ2-1	NA	TRBV7-2	TGTGCCAGCAGCTTAGATCAGGGAGCTCTTAAGCAGTTCTTC	CASSLDQGALKQFF
17	TRBD2	TRBJ2-7	few	TRBV3-1	TGTGCCAGCAGCCAAGAAGTGGTAGCGGGGCGTACCTCTGGGCAGTACTTC	CASSQEVVAGRTSGQYF
15	NA	TRBJ1-1	few	TRBV5-1	TGCGCCAGCAGCTCCCCCGGACAGCTGAACACTGAAGCTTTCTTT	CASSSPGQLNTEAFF
13	NA	TRBJ2-3	few	TRBV29-1	TGCAGCGCCTTAGCGGATAACACAGATACGCAGTATTTT	CSALADNTDTQYF
12	NA	TRBJ2-1	NA	TRBV3-1	TGTGCCAGCAGCTCGACTAGAACTGAGCAGTTCTTC	CASSSTRTEQFF
15	NA	TRBJ2-1	NA	TRBV7-8	TGTGCCAGCGGCCAGTCGAGGGAGACCTACAATGAGCAGTTCTTC	CASGQSRETYNEQFF
15	NA	TRBJ2-7	NA	TRBV18	TGTGCCAGCTCACCAGGGGGCCTTCGTCCCTACGAGCAGTACTTC	CASSPGGLRPYEQYF
15	TRBD1	TRBJ2-7	many	TRBV5-1	TGCGCCAGCAGCTTGGCCGGGACAGGGTCCCACGAGCAGTACTTC	CASSLAGTGSHEQYF
16	TRBD1	TRBJ2-6	NA	TRBV9	TGTGCCAGCAGCGTAGGACAGGGGGCTGGGGCCAACGTCCTGACTTTC	CASSVGQGAGANVLTF
12	NA	TRBJ2-7	NA	TRBV10-3	TGTGCCATCAGTCCCTCGGAGTACGAGCAGTACTTC	CAISPSEYEQYF
16	NA	TRBJ1-2	NA	TRBV4-3	TGCGCCAGCAGCCAATACGGCCGACAGGAACCCTATGGCTACACCTTC	CASSQYGRQEPYGYTF
16	TRBD1	TRBJ1-2	NA	TRBV6-2/TRBV6-3	TGTGCCAGCAGCCTCCTCCGGACAGGGAATAACTATGGCTACACCTTC	CASSLLRTGNNYGYTF
14	NA	TRBJ2-7	many	TRBV10-3	TGTGCCATCAGTGAAATGGGGGGAACCTACGAGCAGTACTTC	CAISEMGGTYEQYF
14	NA	TRBJ2-3	few	TRBV12-3/TRBV12-4	TGTGCCAGCAGGGCCGGGACACTAGGGGATACGCAGTATTTT	CASRAGTLGDTQYF
13	NA	TRBJ1-1	NA	TRBV6-2/TRBV6-3	TGTGCCAGCAGACAGGGCCCCGGCACTGAAGCTTTCTTT	CASRQGPGTEAFF
14	NA	TRBJ1-2	NA	TRBV24-1	TGTGCCACCAGTGACGCAGGGATCGACTATGGCTACACCTTC	CATSDAGIDYGYTF
16	NA	TRBJ1-2	NA	TRBV18	TGTGCCAGCTCACAGGGTGATCCGGGACTACCGTCCGCCTACACCTTC	CASSQGDPGLPSAYTF
14	NA	TRBJ1-1	few	TRBV3-1	TGTGCCAGCAGCCATCGTTTTCAGGGCCTTGAGGCTTTCTTT	CASSHRFQGLEAFF